The rows below give T cell receptor beta chains drawn from one sample of a study of T cells in Graves' hyperthyroidism and ophthalmopathy. MiXCR was run by TCRdb on the multiplex PCR reads, yielding one entry per CDR3 protein. Of more than 300,000 distinct CDR3 sequences in the sample, approximately 14% were seen once. Sequenced input: blood. Receptors were obtained from a woman in her twenties or thirties with Graves' hyperthyroidism. Both conserved end residues are part of each CDR3. The D gene is left open where the match is weak. Some rows have no size entry. The others give once, few or many, or a class for an expanded clone.

d_call: -; j_call: TRBJ2-2; clone_size: -; v_call: TRBV5-1; cdr3_nt: TGCGCCAGCAGCTTCGGGACAACTAACACCGGGGAGCTGTTTTTT; cdr3_aa: CASSFGTTNTGELFF
d_call: -; j_call: TRBJ2-2; clone_size: many; v_call: TRBV7-2; cdr3_nt: TGTGCCAGCAGCGTACTAGGGGCCACCGGGGAGCTGTTTTTT; cdr3_aa: CASSVLGATGELFF
d_call: -; j_call: TRBJ2-1; clone_size: -; v_call: TRBV20-1; cdr3_nt: TGCAGTGCTCGAGCCAGGGGAGCGGGAAGCCAGAACAATGAGCAGTTCTTC; cdr3_aa: CSARARGAGSQNNEQFF
d_call: -; j_call: TRBJ2-5; clone_size: -; v_call: TRBV6-2/TRBV6-3; cdr3_nt: TGTGCCAGCAGTCTTCTACCCCAGGGGAGGGAACAAGAGACCCAGTACTTC; cdr3_aa: CASSLLPQGREQETQYF
d_call: TRBD1; j_call: TRBJ2-5; clone_size: many; v_call: TRBV12-3/TRBV12-4; cdr3_nt: TGTGCCAGCAGTCGTTTCCTCCGAACAGGGGTTCAAGAGACCCAGTACTTC; cdr3_aa: CASSRFLRTGVQETQYF
d_call: -; j_call: TRBJ1-1; clone_size: many; v_call: TRBV6-1; cdr3_nt: TGTGCCAGCAGTGAATGGGGCGATGAAGCTTTCTTT; cdr3_aa: CASSEWGDEAFF
d_call: TRBD1; j_call: TRBJ1-5; clone_size: -; v_call: TRBV6-9; cdr3_nt: TGTGCCAGCAGTTACCGGGGGACAGGGACTCACCAGCCCCAGCATTTT; cdr3_aa: CASSYRGTGTHQPQHF
d_call: -; j_call: TRBJ2-5; clone_size: many; v_call: TRBV7-9; cdr3_nt: TGTGCCAGCAGCTTAGCGGGAGGCCCAGGAGCGACCCAGTACTTC; cdr3_aa: CASSLAGGPGATQYF
d_call: -; j_call: TRBJ1-1; clone_size: many; v_call: TRBV7-8; cdr3_nt: TGTGCCAGCAGCTTAGATAGGGTGTCGGGCACTGAAGCTTTCTTT; cdr3_aa: CASSLDRVSGTEAFF
d_call: -; j_call: TRBJ2-1; clone_size: many; v_call: TRBV30; cdr3_nt: TGTGCCTGGAGCCCCCCTAGCTATGAGCAGTTCTTC; cdr3_aa: CAWSPPSYEQFF
d_call: TRBD2; j_call: TRBJ2-7; clone_size: -; v_call: TRBV20-1; cdr3_nt: TGCAGTGCTAGAGATGGGGGACTAGCGGGCGACTCCTACGAGCAGTACTTC; cdr3_aa: CSARDGGLAGDSYEQYF
d_call: -; j_call: TRBJ2-5; clone_size: many; v_call: TRBV9; cdr3_nt: TGTGCCAGCAGCGTTAGGGACCAAGAGACCCAGTACTTC; cdr3_aa: CASSVRDQETQYF
d_call: -; j_call: TRBJ2-1; clone_size: few; v_call: TRBV2; cdr3_nt: TGTGCCAGCACTCCGGTCGTGGATGAGCAGTTCTTC; cdr3_aa: CASTPVVDEQFF
d_call: TRBD2; j_call: TRBJ2-4; clone_size: many; v_call: TRBV11-2; cdr3_nt: TGTGCCAGCAGCTTAATGGCTAGCGGGACGAAAAACATTCAGTACTTC; cdr3_aa: CASSLMASGTKNIQYF
d_call: -; j_call: TRBJ2-3; clone_size: many; v_call: TRBV11-2; cdr3_nt: TGTGCCAGCAGCTTAGGACAGGCTGGCACAGATACGCAGTATTTT; cdr3_aa: CASSLGQAGTDTQYF
d_call: TRBD2; j_call: TRBJ2-7; clone_size: many; v_call: TRBV7-6; cdr3_nt: TGTGCCAGCACCTTGATGGCGGGAGCCTACGAGCAGTACTTC; cdr3_aa: CASTLMAGAYEQYF
d_call: -; j_call: TRBJ2-3; clone_size: many; v_call: TRBV30; cdr3_nt: TGTGCCTGGACTACAGATACGCAGTATTTT; cdr3_aa: CAWTTDTQYF
d_call: -; j_call: TRBJ1-1; clone_size: many; v_call: TRBV2; cdr3_nt: TGTGCCAGCGGAAAAGGGACGCCTGAAGCTTTCTTT; cdr3_aa: CASGKGTPEAFF
d_call: -; j_call: TRBJ1-5; clone_size: -; v_call: TRBV20-1; cdr3_nt: TGCAGTGCTAGAGCCACCCCCCAGCCCCAGCATTTT; cdr3_aa: CSARATPQPQHF
d_call: TRBD1; j_call: TRBJ2-5; clone_size: -; v_call: TRBV4-1; cdr3_nt: TGCGCCAGCAGCCGGGACAGCGGAGAGACCCAGTACTTC; cdr3_aa: CASSRDSGETQYF
d_call: -; j_call: TRBJ1-4; clone_size: -; v_call: TRBV5-5; cdr3_nt: TGTGCCAGCAGCTTTTGGGGCGCTAATGAAAAACTGTTTTTT; cdr3_aa: CASSFWGANEKLFF
d_call: -; j_call: TRBJ2-2; clone_size: -; v_call: TRBV12-3/TRBV12-4; cdr3_nt: TGTGCCAGCAGTCCCGGACCACGGGAGCTGTTTTTT; cdr3_aa: CASSPGPRELFF
d_call: TRBD1; j_call: TRBJ2-7; clone_size: many; v_call: TRBV27; cdr3_nt: TGTGCCAGCAGAGCCACAGGGGCCGAGCAGTACTTC; cdr3_aa: CASRATGAEQYF
d_call: -; j_call: TRBJ2-3; clone_size: many; v_call: TRBV7-9; cdr3_nt: TGTGCCAGCAGCCTAGAGGGGTGGGACACAGATACGCAGTATTTT; cdr3_aa: CASSLEGWDTDTQYF
d_call: -; j_call: TRBJ2-1; clone_size: many; v_call: TRBV28; cdr3_nt: TGTGCCAGCACACCAAGCCTATACAATGAGCAGTTCTTC; cdr3_aa: CASTPSLYNEQFF
d_call: -; j_call: TRBJ2-7; clone_size: -; v_call: TRBV14; cdr3_nt: TGTGCCAGCAGCCAGGACTTTCTAGCGAGCGAGCAGTACTTC; cdr3_aa: CASSQDFLASEQYF
d_call: TRBD1; j_call: TRBJ1-5; clone_size: -; v_call: TRBV20-1; cdr3_nt: TGCAGTGCTATGTGGACAGGGGCAAGCAATCAGCCCCAGCATTTT; cdr3_aa: CSAMWTGASNQPQHF
d_call: -; j_call: TRBJ1-5; clone_size: few; v_call: TRBV6-2/TRBV6-3; cdr3_nt: TGTGCCAGCAGACTACAGGCGGGGAACAATCAGCCCCAGCATTTT; cdr3_aa: CASRLQAGNNQPQHF
d_call: TRBD1; j_call: TRBJ2-6; clone_size: -; v_call: TRBV20-1; cdr3_nt: TGCAGTGCTAGAGATCCCTCAGGACAGGGAAAGTCTGGGGCCAACGTCCTGACTTTC; cdr3_aa: CSARDPSGQGKSGANVLTF
d_call: TRBD2; j_call: TRBJ2-7; clone_size: -; v_call: TRBV7-2; cdr3_nt: TGTGCCAGCAGCCCAGGGAGCCCAGCGGGAGGCGAGCAGTACTTC; cdr3_aa: CASSPGSPAGGEQYF
d_call: TRBD2; j_call: TRBJ2-5; clone_size: few; v_call: TRBV7-9; cdr3_nt: TGTGCCAGCAGCCCCCCGACTAGCGGGATAAAAGAGACCCAGTACTTC; cdr3_aa: CASSPPTSGIKETQYF
d_call: -; j_call: TRBJ2-3; clone_size: -; v_call: TRBV15; cdr3_nt: TGTGCCACCAGCCCGAGCACAGATACGCAGTATTTT; cdr3_aa: CATSPSTDTQYF
d_call: TRBD2; j_call: TRBJ2-3; clone_size: few; v_call: TRBV19; cdr3_nt: TGTGCCAGTAGTGATAGCGGGAGTGGCGCAGATACGCAGTATTTT; cdr3_aa: CASSDSGSGADTQYF
d_call: TRBD1; j_call: TRBJ2-1; clone_size: many; v_call: TRBV24-1; cdr3_nt: TGTGCCACAGGACAGGGTGGGGTGAATGAGCAGTTCTTC; cdr3_aa: CATGQGGVNEQFF
d_call: TRBD2; j_call: TRBJ2-3; clone_size: many; v_call: TRBV5-1; cdr3_nt: TGCGCCAGCAGCTTGGAGGGCGGGAGTTGGACAGATACGCAGTATTTT; cdr3_aa: CASSLEGGSWTDTQYF
d_call: TRBD1; j_call: TRBJ2-3; clone_size: many; v_call: TRBV20-1; cdr3_nt: TGCAGTGCCCCCCCTGGCAGGGGGAACGCAGATACGCAGTATTTT; cdr3_aa: CSAPPGRGNADTQYF
d_call: -; j_call: TRBJ2-2; clone_size: many; v_call: TRBV5-1; cdr3_nt: TGCGCCAGCAGCTCCAAGGGTACCGGGGAGCTGTTTTTT; cdr3_aa: CASSSKGTGELFF
d_call: -; j_call: TRBJ1-1; clone_size: many; v_call: TRBV28; cdr3_nt: TGTGCCAGCAGACCAGAACCCCCAACAGTGGGTATGAACACTGAAGCTTTCTTT; cdr3_aa: CASRPEPPTVGMNTEAFF
d_call: -; j_call: TRBJ2-3; clone_size: -; v_call: TRBV30; cdr3_nt: TGTGCCTGGAGTGTACAGGGCACCACAGATACGCAGTATTTT; cdr3_aa: CAWSVQGTTDTQYF
d_call: -; j_call: TRBJ2-2; clone_size: few; v_call: TRBV3-1; cdr3_nt: TGTGCCAGCAGCGAGGGTCGGGGCGGGGAGCTGTTTTTT; cdr3_aa: CASSEGRGGELFF
d_call: -; j_call: TRBJ2-5; clone_size: few; v_call: TRBV7-6; cdr3_nt: TGTGCCAGCAGCTTAGGGGCCGGGAAAAGGGGAGAGACCCAGTACTTC; cdr3_aa: CASSLGAGKRGETQYF
d_call: -; j_call: TRBJ2-1; clone_size: many; v_call: TRBV29-1; cdr3_nt: TGCAGCGTTGCCCCACCCAATGAGCAGTTCTTC; cdr3_aa: CSVAPPNEQFF
d_call: TRBD1; j_call: TRBJ1-2; clone_size: many; v_call: TRBV28; cdr3_nt: TGTGCCAGCAGTTACGTGTGGACAGGCTATGCTAATGGCTACACCTTC; cdr3_aa: CASSYVWTGYANGYTF
d_call: -; j_call: TRBJ2-4; clone_size: once; v_call: TRBV5-8; cdr3_nt: TGTGCCAGCTGTTTCCGGGTCGGAGAGCTTCAGTACTTC; cdr3_aa: CASCFRVGELQYF
d_call: -; j_call: TRBJ2-5; clone_size: many; v_call: TRBV6-1; cdr3_nt: TGTGCCAGCAGTGAAGGAGGGCTAGTTCCCCAAGAGACCCAGTACTTC; cdr3_aa: CASSEGGLVPQETQYF
d_call: TRBD2; j_call: TRBJ2-7; clone_size: -; v_call: TRBV20-1; cdr3_nt: TGCAGTGCTAGAGTACCGGGACTACCCTACGAGCAGTACTTC; cdr3_aa: CSARVPGLPYEQYF
d_call: -; j_call: TRBJ2-3; clone_size: many; v_call: TRBV10-3; cdr3_nt: TGTGCCATCAGTGAGACCCAGGGAACAGATACGCAGTATTTT; cdr3_aa: CAISETQGTDTQYF
d_call: -; j_call: TRBJ1-1; clone_size: many; v_call: TRBV5-1; cdr3_nt: TGCGCCAGCAGCGCGGAGGGCGGCACTGAAGCTTTCTTT; cdr3_aa: CASSAEGGTEAFF
d_call: -; j_call: TRBJ1-5; clone_size: -; v_call: TRBV12-3/TRBV12-4; cdr3_nt: TGTGCCAGCAGCTCTCAGGGGCCCCAGCATTTT; cdr3_aa: CASSSQGPQHF
d_call: TRBD2; j_call: TRBJ2-7; clone_size: many; v_call: TRBV2; cdr3_nt: TGTGCCAGCAGCCCAACTGGACTAGCGGGAAACGAGCAGTACTTC; cdr3_aa: CASSPTGLAGNEQYF
d_call: -; j_call: TRBJ2-2; clone_size: many; v_call: TRBV2; cdr3_nt: TGTGCCAGCATATCGGGGACACTGAACACCGGGGAGCTGTTTTTT; cdr3_aa: CASISGTLNTGELFF
d_call: -; j_call: TRBJ1-4; clone_size: -; v_call: TRBV3-1; cdr3_nt: TGTGCCAGCAGCCGCCTAACTGAAAAACTGTTTTTT; cdr3_aa: CASSRLTEKLFF
d_call: -; j_call: TRBJ2-1; clone_size: few; v_call: TRBV4-2; cdr3_nt: TGTGCCAGCAGCCAAGCCCCGGTATCGACGGGGCTCCTCTACAATGAGCAGTTCTTC; cdr3_aa: CASSQAPVSTGLLYNEQFF